This T cell receptor beta chain was captured in a study of technical replicates of blood from four donors. Some clones are missing from TCRdb's copy, which holds only in-frame ones; the method was immunoSEQ multiplex PCR. Among fewer than 20,000 clones listed, around nine tenths were seen once. Trimming shortened V by 6 bases and J by 6 bases, and 21 bases separated the two germline ends. This CDR3 is built from 14 residues. Germline V gives CDR1 SQVTM, CDR2 ANQGSEA. This clone was seen only a few times. The chain joins TRBV29-1 to TRBJ2-7; the D gene is possibly TRBD1 (6 bases). This clonotype was sampled from a human donor in good health. The sample taken for sequencing was PBMCs. For the CDR3, the DNA is TGCAGCGTCCGGGTGGGGACATCTAACGCCGAGCAGTACTTC. This sequence encodes CSVRVGTSNAEQYF.